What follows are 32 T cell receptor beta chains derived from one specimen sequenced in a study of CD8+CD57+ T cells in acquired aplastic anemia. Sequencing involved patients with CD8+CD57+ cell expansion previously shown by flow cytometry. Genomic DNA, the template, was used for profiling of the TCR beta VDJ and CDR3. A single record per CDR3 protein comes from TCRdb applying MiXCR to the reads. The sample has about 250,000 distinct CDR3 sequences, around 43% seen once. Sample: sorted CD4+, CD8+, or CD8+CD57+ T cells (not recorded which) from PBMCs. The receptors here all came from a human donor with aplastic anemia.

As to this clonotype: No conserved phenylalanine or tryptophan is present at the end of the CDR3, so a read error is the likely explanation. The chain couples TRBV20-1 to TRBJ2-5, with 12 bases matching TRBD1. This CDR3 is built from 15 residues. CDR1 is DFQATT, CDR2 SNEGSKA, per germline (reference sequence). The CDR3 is CGARDGTGGQETQYV. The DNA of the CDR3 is TGCGGTGCTAGGGACGGGACAGGGGGCCAGGAGACCCAGTACGTC.

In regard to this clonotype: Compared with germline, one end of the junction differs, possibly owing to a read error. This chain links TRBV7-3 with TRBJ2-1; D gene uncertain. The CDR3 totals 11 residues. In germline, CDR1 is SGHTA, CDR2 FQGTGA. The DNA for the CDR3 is TGTGCCAGCAGTTTATACAATGAGCAGCTCTTC. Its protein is CASSLYNEQLF.

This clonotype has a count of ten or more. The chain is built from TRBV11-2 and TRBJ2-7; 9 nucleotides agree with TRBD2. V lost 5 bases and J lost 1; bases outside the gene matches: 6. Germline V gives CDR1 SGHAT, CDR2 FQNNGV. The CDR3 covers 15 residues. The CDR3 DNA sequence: TGTGCCAGCAGCAGTAGCGGGGGTATTTCCTACGAGCAGTACTTC. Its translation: CASSSSGGISYEQYF.

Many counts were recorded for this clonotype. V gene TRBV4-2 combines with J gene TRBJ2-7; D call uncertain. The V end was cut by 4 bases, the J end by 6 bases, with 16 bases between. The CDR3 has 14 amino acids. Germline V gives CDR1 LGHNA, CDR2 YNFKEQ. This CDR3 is CASSRTTTFAEQYF. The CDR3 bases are TGTGCCAGCAGCCGGACCACAACCTTTGCCGAGCAGTACTTC.

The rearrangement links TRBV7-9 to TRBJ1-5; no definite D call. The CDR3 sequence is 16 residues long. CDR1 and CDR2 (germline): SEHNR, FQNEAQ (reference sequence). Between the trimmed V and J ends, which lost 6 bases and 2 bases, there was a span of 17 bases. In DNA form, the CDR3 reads TGTGCCAGCAGTCGCTTGAGCGGGGAGGGCAATCAGCCCCAGCATTTT. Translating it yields CASSRLSGEGNQPQHF.

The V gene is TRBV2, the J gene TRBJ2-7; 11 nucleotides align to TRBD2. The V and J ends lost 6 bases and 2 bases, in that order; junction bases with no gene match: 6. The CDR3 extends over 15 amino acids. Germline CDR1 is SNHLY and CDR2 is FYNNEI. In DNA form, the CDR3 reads TGTGCCAGCAGAATTAGCGGGGGGGCCCCCTACGAGCAGTACTTC. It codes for CASRISGGAPYEQYF.

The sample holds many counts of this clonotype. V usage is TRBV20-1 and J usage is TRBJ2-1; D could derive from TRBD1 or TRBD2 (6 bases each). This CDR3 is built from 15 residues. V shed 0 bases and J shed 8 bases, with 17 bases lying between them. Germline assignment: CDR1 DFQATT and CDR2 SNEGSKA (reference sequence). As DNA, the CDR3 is TGCAGTGCTAGAGATATGAGGGGGGCGGCGGATGAGCAGTTCTTC. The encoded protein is CSARDMRGAADEQFF.

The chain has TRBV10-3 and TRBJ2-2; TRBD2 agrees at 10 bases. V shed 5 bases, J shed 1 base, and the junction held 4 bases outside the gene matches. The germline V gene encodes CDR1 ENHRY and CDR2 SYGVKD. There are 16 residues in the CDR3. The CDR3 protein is CAISSSGGENTGELFF. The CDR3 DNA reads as TGTGCCATCAGTTCTAGCGGGGGCGAGAACACCGGGGAGCTGTTTTTT.

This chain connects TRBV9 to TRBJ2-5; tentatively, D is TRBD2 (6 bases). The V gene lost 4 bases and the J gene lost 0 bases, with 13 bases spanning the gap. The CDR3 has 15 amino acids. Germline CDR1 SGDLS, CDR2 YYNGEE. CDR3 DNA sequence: TGTGCCAGCAGCAGGGTGGGACTCTACCAAGAGACCCAGTACTTC. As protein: CASSRVGLYQETQYF.

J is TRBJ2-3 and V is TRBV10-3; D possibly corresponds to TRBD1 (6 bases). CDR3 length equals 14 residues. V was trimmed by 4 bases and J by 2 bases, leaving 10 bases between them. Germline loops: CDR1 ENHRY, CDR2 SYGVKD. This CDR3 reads CAISGQDNTDTQYF. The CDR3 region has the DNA TGTGCCATCAGTGGACAGGATAACACAGATACGCAGTATTTT.

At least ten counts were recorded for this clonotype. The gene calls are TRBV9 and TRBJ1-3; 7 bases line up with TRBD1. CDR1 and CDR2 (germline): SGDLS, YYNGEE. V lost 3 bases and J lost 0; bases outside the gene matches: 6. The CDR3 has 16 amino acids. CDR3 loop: CASSDPGQISGNTIYF. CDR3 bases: TGTGCCAGCAGCGACCCGGGACAGATCTCTGGAAACACCATATATTTT.

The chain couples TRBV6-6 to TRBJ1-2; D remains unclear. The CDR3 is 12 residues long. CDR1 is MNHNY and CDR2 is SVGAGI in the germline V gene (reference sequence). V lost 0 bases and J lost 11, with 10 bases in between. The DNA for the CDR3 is TGTGCCAGCAGTTACTCGAGTGGTGGTTACACCTTC. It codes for CASSYSSGGYTF.

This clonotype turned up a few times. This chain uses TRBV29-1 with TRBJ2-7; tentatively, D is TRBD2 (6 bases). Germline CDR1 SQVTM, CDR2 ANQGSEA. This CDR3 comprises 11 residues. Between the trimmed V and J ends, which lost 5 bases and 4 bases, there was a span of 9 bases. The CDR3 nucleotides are TGCAGCGTTTCGGAGGGGTACGAGCAGTACTTC. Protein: CSVSEGYEQYF.

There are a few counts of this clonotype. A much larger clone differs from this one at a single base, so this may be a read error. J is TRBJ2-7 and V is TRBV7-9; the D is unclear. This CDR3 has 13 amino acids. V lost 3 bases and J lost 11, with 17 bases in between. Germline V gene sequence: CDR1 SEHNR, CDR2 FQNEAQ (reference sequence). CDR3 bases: TGTGCCAGCAGCTTTCTCTTGGGCAAACCCAAGTACTTC. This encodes CASSFLLGKPKYF.

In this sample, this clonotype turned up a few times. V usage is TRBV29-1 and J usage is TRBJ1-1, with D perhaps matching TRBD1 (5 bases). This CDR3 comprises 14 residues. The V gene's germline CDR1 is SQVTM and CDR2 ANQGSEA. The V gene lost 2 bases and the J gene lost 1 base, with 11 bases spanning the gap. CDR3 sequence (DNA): TGCAGCGTTGAATGGGGGGAAGCGAACACTGAAGCTTTCTTT. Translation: CSVEWGEANTEAFF.

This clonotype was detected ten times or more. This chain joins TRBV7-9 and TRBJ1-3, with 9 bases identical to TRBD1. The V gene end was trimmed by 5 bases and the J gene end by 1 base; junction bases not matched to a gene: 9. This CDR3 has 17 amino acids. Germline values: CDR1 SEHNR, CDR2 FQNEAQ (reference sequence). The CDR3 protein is CASSGSRDRVSGNTIYF. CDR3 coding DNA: TGTGCCAGCAGCGGGTCCCGGGACAGGGTATCTGGAAACACCATATATTTT.

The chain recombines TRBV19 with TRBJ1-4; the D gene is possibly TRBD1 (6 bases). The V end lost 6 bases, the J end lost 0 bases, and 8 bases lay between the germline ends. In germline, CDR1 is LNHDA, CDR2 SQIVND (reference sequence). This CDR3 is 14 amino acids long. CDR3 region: CASRAGATNEKLFF. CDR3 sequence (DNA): TGTGCCAGTAGGGCAGGGGCAACTAATGAAAAACTGTTTTTT.

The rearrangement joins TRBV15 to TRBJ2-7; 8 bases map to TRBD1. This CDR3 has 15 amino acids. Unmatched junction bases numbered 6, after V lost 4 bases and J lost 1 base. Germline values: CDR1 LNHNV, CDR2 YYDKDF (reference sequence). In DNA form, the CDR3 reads TGTGCCACCAGCACCGGGACAGGAGGGTCCTACGAGCAGTACTTC. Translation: CATSTGTGGSYEQYF.

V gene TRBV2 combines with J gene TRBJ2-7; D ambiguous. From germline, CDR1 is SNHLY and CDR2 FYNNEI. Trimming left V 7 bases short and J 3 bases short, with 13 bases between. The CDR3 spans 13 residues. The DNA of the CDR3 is TGTGCCAGCATCGGGTCCCCAGGCTACGAGCAGTACTTC. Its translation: CASIGSPGYEQYF.

The CDR3 bases are TGCGCCAGCAGCCAATTCGTCAGGGGAGGCACAGATACGCAGTATTTT. Its translation is CASSQFVRGGTDTQYF. This chain links TRBV5-1 with TRBJ2-3, with TRBD1 as a possible D gene (6 bases). This CDR3 spans 16 amino acids. Per the germline V gene, CDR1 is SGHRS and CDR2 is YFSETQ. V was trimmed by 4 bases and J by 1 base, leaving 16 bases between them.

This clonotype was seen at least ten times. CDR3 protein: CASSLFSGSEQYF. DNA for the CDR3: TGTGCCAGCAGCCTATTCTCCGGGAGCGAGCAGTACTTC. The chain is built from TRBV13 and TRBJ2-7, with D possibly matching TRBD2 (6 bases). This CDR3 comprises 13 residues. The V gene lost 5 bases and the J gene lost 6 bases, with 14 bases spanning the gap. The germline CDR1 and CDR2 sequences are PRHDT and FYEKMQ (reference sequence).

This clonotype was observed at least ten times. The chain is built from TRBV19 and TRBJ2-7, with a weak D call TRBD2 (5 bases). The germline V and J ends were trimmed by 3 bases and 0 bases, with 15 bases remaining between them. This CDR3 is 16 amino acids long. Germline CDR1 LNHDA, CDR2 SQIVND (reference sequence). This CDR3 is CASSIRWESLSYEQYF. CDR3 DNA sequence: TGTGCCAGTAGTATTAGATGGGAGTCTCTCTCCTACGAGCAGTACTTC.

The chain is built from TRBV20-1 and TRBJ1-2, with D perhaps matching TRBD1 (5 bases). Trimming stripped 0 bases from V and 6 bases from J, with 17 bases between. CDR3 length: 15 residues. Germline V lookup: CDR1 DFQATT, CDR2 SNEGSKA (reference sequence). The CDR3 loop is CSARETRTRQHGYTF. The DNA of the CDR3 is TGCAGTGCTAGAGAAACGCGCACCCGACAGCATGGCTACACCTTC.

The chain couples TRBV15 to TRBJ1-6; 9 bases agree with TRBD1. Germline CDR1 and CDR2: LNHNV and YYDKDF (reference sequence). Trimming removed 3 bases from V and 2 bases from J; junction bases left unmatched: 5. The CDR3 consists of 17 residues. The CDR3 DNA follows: TGTGCCACCAGCAGTGATACAGGGGGCCCCTATAATTCACCCCTCCACTTT. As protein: CATSSDTGGPYNSPLHF.

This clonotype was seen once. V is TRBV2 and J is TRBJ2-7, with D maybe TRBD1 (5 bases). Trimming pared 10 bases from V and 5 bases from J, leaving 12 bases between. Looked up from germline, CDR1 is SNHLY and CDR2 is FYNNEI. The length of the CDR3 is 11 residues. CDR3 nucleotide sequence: TGTGCCACCATAGGGGCCGACGAGCAGTACTTC. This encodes CATIGADEQYF. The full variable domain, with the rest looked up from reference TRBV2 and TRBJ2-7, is EPEVTQTPSHQVTQMGQEVILRCVPISNHLYFYWYRQILGQKVEFLVSFYNNEISEKSEIFDDQFSVERPDGSNFTLKIRSTKLEDSAMYFCATIGADEQYFGPGTRLTVT.

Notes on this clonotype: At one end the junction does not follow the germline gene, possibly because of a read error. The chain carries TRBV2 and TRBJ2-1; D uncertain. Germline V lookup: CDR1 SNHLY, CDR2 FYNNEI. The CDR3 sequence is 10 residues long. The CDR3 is CASTHNEQFF. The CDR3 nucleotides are TGCGCCAGCACGCACAATGAGCAGTTCTTC.

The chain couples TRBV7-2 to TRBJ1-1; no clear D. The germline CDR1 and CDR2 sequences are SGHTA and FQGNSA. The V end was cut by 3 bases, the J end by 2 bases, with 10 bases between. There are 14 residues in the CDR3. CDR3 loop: CASSFTTVNTEAFF. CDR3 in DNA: TGTGCCAGCAGCTTTACGACTGTTAACACTGAAGCTTTCTTT. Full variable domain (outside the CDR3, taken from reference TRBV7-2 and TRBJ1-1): GAGVSQSPSNKVTEKGKDVELRCDPISGHTALYWYRQSLGQGLEFLIYFQGNSAPDKSGLPSDRFSAERTGGSVSTLTIQRTQQEDSAVYLCASSFTTVNTEAFFGQGTRLTVV.

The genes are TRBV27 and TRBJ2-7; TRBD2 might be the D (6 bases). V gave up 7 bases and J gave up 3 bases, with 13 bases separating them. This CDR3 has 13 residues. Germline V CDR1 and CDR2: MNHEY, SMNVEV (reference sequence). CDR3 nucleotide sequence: TGTGCCAGCATCAACCCGGGGGACTACGAGCAGTACTTC. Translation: CASINPGDYEQYF.

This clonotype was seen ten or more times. CDR3 residues: CASSEVGLGSHTEAFF. The CDR3 DNA reads as TGTGCCAGCAGTGAAGTTGGACTGGGGAGTCACACTGAAGCTTTCTTT. The chain carries TRBV2 and TRBJ1-1, with D uncertain. Germline loops: CDR1 SNHLY, CDR2 FYNNEI. V gave up 1 base and J gave up 3 bases, with 15 bases separating them. This CDR3 region has 16 residues.

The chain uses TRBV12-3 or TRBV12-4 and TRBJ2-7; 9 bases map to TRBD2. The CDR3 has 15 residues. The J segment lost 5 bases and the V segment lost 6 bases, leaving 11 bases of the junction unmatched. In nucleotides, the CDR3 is TGTGCCAGCAGCCCGGGACTAGCCGGGGGCAACGAGCAGTACTTC. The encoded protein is CASSPGLAGGNEQYF.

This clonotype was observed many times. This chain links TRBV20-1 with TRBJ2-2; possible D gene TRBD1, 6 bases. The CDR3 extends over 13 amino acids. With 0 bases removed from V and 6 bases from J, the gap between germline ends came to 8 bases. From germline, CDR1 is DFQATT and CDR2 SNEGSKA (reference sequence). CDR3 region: CSAREDSAGELFF. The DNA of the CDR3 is TGCAGTGCTAGAGAGGACAGCGCCGGGGAGCTGTTTTTT.

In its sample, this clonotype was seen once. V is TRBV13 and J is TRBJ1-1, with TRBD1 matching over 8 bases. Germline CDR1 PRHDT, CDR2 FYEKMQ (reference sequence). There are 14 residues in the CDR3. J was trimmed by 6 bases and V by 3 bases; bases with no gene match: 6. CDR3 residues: CASSFEGTGAEAFF. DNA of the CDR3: TGTGCCAGCAGCTTCGAAGGGACAGGTGCTGAAGCTTTCTTT.